Below, one T cell receptor beta chain is given with its context. No antigen is known for it. The data were obtained in a study of vaccination effects on CD4 cells after COVID-19. Study results and limitations: Just 1 of 255 vaccine-induced clones in healthy recipients was cross-reactive.

Pools of viral peptides were used by the ViraFEST assay to expand antigen-specific CD4+ T cells ahead of sequencing. Isolating CD4+ T cells followed 9 to 11 days of culture. Vaccine recipients, nucleocapsid antibody negative, had no prior SARS-CoV-2 infection. With 7.5 to 10 ug/ml peptides and around 9.9 IU/ml IL-2, approximately 2.2 million PBMC per well were cultured. A half-medium replacement with IL-2 medium was carried out on days 3 and 7. TCRdb's copy holds only in-frame clones and misses some; the assay was immunoSEQ multiplex PCR. The sample consists of under 80,000 clones, about 78% of them appearing once. The V end was cut by 1 base, the J end by 4 bases, with 10 bases between. The CDR3 has 15 amino acids. Germline lookup yields CDR1 LNHDA and CDR2 SQIVND (reference sequence).

The chain carries TRBV19 and TRBJ1-4; D remains ambiguous. The sample in question was CD4+ T cells from PBMCs cultured with SARS-CoV-2 spike peptides, obtained before COVID-19 vaccination. The receptor was isolated from a human donor who received a COVID-19 vaccine. The CDR3 DNA reads as TGTGCCAGTAGTATAGGGCAGAGCCTTAATGAAAAACTGTTTTTT. Amino acid sequence: CASSIGQSLNEKLFF.